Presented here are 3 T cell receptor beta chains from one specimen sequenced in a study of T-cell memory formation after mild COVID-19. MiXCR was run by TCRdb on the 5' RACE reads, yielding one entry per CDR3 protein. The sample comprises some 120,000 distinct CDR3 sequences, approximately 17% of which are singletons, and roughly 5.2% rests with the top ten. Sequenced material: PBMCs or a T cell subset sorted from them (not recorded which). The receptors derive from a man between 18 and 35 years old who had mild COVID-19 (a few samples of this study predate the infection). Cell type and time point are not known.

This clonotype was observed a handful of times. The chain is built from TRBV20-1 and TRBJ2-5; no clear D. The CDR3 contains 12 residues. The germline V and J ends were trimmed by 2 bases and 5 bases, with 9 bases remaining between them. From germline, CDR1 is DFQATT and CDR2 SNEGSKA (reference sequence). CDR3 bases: TGCAGTGCTAGATCGGGTTTGGAGACCCAGTACTTC. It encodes CSARSGLETQYF.

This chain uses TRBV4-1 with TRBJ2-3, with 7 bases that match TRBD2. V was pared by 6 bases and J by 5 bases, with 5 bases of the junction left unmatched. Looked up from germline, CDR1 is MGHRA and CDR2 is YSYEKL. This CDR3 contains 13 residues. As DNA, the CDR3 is TGCGCCAGCAGATGGGCGGGGGAAGATACGCAGTATTTT. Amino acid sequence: CASRWAGEDTQYF.

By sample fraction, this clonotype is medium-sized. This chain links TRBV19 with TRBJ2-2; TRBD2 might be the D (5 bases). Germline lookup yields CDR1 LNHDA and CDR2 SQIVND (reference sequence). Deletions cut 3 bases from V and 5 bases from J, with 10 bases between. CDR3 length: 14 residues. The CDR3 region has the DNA TGTGCCAGTAGTATTAGCGTCTTGACCGGGGAGCTGTTTTTT. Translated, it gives CASSISVLTGELFF.